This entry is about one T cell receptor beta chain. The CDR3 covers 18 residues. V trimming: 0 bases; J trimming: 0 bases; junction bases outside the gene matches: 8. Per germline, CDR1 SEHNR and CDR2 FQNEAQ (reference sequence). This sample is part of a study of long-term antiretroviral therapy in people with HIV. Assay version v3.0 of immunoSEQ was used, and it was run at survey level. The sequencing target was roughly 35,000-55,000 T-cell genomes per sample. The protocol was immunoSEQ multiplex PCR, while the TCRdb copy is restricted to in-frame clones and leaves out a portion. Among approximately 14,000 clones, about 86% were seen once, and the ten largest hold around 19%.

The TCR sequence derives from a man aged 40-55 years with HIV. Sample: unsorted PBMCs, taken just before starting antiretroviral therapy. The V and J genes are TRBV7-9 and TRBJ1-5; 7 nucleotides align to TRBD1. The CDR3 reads CASSLAYGTAHSNQPQHF. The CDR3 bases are TGTGCCAGCAGCTTAGCCTACGGGACAGCTCATAGCAATCAGCCCCAGCATTTT.